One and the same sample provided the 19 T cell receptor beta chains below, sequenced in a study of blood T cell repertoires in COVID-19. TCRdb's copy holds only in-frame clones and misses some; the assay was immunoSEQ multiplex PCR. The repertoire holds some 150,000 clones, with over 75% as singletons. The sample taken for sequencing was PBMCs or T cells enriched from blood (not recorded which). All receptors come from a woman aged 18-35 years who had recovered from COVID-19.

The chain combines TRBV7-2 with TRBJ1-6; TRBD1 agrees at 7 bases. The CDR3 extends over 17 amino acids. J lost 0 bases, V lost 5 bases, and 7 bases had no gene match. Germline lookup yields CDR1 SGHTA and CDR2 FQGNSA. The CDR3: CASSPGQPRSYNSPLHF. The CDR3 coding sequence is TGTGCCAGCAGCCCGGGACAGCCTCGCTCCTATAATTCACCCCTCCACTTT.

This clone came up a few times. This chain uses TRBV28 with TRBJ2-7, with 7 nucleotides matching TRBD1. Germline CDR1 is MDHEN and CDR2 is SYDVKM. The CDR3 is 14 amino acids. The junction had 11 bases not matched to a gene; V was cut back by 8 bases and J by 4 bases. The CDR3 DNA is TGTGCCAGCGGACCTACAGGGGTAGTATACGAGCAGTACTTC. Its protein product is CASGPTGVVYEQYF. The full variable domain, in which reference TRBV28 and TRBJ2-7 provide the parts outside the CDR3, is DVKVTQSSRYLVKRTGEKVFLECVQDMDHENMFWYRQDPGLGLRLIYFSYDVKMKEKGDIPEGYSVSREKKERFSLILESASTNQTSMYLCASGPTGVVYEQYFGPGTRLTVT.

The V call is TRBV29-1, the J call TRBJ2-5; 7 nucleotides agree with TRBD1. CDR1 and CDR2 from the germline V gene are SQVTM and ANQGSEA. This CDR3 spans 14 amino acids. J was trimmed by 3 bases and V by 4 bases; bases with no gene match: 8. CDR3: CSVALGQTEETQYF. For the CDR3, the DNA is TGCAGCGTTGCCCTGGGACAGACCGAAGAGACCCAGTACTTC. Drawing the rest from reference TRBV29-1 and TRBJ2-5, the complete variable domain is SAVISQKPSRDICQRGTSLTIQCQVDSQVTMMFWYRQQPGQSLTLIATANQGSEATYESGFVIDKFPISRPNLTFSTLTVSNMSPEDSSIYLCSVALGQTEETQYFGPGTRLLVL.

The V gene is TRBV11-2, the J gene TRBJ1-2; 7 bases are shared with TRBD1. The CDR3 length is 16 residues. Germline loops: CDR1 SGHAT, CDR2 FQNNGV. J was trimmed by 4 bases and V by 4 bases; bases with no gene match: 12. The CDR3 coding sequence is TGTGCCAGCAGCTGGAACAGGGGAGCTGGGAGCTATGGCTACACCTTC. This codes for CASSWNRGAGSYGYTF.

In DNA form, the CDR3 reads TGTGCCAGCAGCTTAGCCCTCTCGAGCACAGATACGCAGTATTTT. Protein: CASSLALSSTDTQYF. The chain links TRBV7-6 to TRBJ2-3, with unresolved D. In germline, CDR1 is SGHVS, CDR2 FNYEAQ. CDR3 length equals 15 residues. The V gene lost 0 bases and the J gene lost 0 bases, with 7 bases spanning the gap.

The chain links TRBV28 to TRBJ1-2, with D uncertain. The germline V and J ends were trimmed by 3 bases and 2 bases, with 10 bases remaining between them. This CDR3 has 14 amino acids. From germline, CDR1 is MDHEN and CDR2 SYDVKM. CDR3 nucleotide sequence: TGTGCCAGCAGTTTGAGCAGGCCAAACTATGGCTACACCTTC. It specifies CASSLSRPNYGYTF.

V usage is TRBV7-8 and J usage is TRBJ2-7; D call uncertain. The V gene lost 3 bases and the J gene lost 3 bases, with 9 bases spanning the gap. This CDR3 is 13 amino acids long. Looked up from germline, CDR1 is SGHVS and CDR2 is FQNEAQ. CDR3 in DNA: TGTGCCAGCAGCTTCGGTTTGAGCTACGAGCAGTACTTC. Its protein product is CASSFGLSYEQYF. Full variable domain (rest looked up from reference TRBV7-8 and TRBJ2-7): GAGVSQSPRYKVAKRGQDVALRCDPISGHVSLFWYQQALGQGPEFLTYFQNEAQLDKSGLPSDRFFAERPEGSVSTLKIQRTQQEDSAVYLCASSFGLSYEQYFGPGTRLTVT.

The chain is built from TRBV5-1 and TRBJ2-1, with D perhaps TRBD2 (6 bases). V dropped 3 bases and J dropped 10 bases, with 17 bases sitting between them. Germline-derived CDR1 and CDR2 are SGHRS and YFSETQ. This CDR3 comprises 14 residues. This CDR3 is CASSYGGKAVEQFF. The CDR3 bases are TGCGCCAGCAGCTACGGGGGAAAGGCGGTCGAGCAGTTCTTC.

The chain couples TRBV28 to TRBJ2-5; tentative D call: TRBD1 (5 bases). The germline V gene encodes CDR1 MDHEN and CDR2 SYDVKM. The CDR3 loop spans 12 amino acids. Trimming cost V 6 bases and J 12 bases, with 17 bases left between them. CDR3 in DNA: TGTGCCAGCAGCACGGACAACCTATTTAAGTACTTC. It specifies CASSTDNLFKYF.

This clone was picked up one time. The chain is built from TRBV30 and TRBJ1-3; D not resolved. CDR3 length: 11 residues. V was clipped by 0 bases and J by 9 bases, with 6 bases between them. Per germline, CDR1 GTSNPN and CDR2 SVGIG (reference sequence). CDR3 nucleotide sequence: TGTGCCTGGAGTGTACGGGGCACCATATATTTT. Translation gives CAWSVRGTIYF.

The CDR3 is CASSQEGGQGDEKLFF. CDR3 nucleotides: TGTGCCAGCAGCCAAGAGGGGGGACAGGGGGACGAAAAACTGTTTTTT. This rearrangement joins TRBV4-2 to TRBJ1-4, with TRBD1 identical over 11 bases. V shed 0 bases, J shed 8 bases, and the junction held 5 bases outside the gene matches. Germline V gene sequence: CDR1 LGHNA, CDR2 YNFKEQ. This CDR3 has 16 amino acids.

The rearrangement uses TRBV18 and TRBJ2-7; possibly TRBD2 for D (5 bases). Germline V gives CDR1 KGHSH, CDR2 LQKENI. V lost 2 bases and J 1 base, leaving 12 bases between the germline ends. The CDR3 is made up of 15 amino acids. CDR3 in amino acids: CASSPSAERSYEQYF. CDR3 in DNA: TGTGCCAGCTCACCATCGGCGGAGCGGTCCTACGAGCAGTACTTC.

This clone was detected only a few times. The DNA of the CDR3 is TGTGCCAGCAGTTTGGCGGGGGCTGAAGCTTTCTTT. Translation gives CASSLAGAEAFF. The chain links TRBV28 to TRBJ1-1; weak D call: TRBD1 (5 bases). Germline-derived CDR1 and CDR2 are MDHEN and SYDVKM. The CDR3 is 12 amino acids. Trimming pared 3 bases from V and 6 bases from J, leaving 8 bases between.

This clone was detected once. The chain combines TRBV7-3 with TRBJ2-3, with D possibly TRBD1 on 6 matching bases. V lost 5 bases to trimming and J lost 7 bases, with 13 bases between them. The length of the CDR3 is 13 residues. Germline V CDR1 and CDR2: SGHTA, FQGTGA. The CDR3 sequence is CASSTPGVNTQYF. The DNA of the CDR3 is TGTGCCAGCAGCACTCCAGGGGTAAATACGCAGTATTTT.

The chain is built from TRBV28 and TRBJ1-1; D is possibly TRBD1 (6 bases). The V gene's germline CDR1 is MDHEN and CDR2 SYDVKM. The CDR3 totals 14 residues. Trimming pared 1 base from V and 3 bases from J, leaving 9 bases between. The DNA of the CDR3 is TGTGCCAGCAGTTTATCAGGGGACGACACTGAAGCTTTCTTT. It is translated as CASSLSGDDTEAFF.

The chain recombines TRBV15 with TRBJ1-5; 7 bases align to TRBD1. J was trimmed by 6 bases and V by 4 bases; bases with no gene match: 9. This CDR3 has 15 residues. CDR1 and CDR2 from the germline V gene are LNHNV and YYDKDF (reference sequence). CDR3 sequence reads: CATSNPRGRSQPQHF. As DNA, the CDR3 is TGTGCCACCAGCAATCCTAGGGGGCGAAGTCAGCCCCAGCATTTT.

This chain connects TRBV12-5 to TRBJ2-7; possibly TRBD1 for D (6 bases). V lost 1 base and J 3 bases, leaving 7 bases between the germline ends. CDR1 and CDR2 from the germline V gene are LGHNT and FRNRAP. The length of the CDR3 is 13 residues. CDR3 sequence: CASGLGTVYEQYF. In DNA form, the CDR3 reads TGTGCTAGTGGTTTGGGGACAGTCTACGAGCAGTACTTC.

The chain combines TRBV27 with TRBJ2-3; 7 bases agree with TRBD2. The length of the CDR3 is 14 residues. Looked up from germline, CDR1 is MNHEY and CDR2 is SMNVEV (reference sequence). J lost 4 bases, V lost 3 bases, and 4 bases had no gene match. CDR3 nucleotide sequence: TGTGCCAGCAGTTTCGGGAGGCTCCCAGATACGCAGTATTTT. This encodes CASSFGRLPDTQYF.

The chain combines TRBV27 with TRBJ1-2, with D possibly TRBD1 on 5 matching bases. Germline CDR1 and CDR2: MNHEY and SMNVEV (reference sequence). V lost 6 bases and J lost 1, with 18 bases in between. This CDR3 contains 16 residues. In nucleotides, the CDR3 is TGTGCCAGCAGGGGGGGTTGGACGGGACTTAACTATGGCTACACCTTC. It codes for CASRGGWTGLNYGYTF.